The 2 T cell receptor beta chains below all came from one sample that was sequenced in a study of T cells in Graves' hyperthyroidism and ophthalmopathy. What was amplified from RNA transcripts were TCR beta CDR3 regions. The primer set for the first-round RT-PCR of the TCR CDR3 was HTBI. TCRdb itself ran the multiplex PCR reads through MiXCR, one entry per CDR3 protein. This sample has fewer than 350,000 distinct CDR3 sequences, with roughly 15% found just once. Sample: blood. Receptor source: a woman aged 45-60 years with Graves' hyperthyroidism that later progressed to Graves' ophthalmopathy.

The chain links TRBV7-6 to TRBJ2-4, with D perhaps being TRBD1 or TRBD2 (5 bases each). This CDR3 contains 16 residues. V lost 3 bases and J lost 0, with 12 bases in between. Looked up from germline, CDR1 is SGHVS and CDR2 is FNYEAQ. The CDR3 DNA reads TGTGCCAGCAGCTTCGGACCGAGGGGAGCCAAAAACATTCAGTACTTC. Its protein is CASSFGPRGAKNIQYF.

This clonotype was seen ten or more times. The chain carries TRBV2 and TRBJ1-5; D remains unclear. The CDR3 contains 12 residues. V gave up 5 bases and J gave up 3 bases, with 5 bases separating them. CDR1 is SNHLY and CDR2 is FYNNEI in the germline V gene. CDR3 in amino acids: CASSRINQPQHF. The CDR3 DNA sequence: TGTGCCAGCAGTCGGATCAATCAGCCCCAGCATTTT.